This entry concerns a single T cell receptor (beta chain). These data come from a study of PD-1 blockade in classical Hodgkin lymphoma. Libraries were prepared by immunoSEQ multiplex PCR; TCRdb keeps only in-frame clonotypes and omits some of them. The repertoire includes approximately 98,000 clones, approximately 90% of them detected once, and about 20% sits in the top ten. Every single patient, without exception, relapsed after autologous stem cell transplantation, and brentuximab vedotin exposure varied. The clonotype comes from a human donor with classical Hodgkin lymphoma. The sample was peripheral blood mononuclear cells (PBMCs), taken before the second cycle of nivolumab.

This CDR3 is CASSLAGAGNTIYF. The CDR3 DNA is TGCGCCAGCAGCTTGGCTGGGGCTGGAAACACCATATATTTT. The V and J genes are TRBV5-1 and TRBJ1-3; D gene unclear. The CDR3 has 14 amino acids. CDR1 and CDR2 (germline): SGHRS, YFSETQ. V lost 0 bases, J lost 2 bases, and 6 bases lay in between.